Following are 18 T cell receptor beta chains from one sample sequenced in a study of cytomegalovirus exposure and HLA in healthy donors. 13 Jbeta primers and 60 Vbeta primers were used for the PCR. Assay: immunoSEQ multiplex PCR; the TCRdb copy retains only in-frame clones and omits some. The sample holds a few hundred thousand clones; about 80% are singletons and the top ten take about 16%. Specimen: PBMCs. These receptors all stem from a man in his forties in good health and CMV-seronegative.

The V gene is TRBV7-2, the J gene TRBJ2-5; 16 bases are shared with TRBD2. This CDR3 comprises 17 residues. Trimming cost V 1 base and J 4 bases; bases outside gene matches: 3. Germline CDR1 and CDR2: SGHTA and FQGNSA. CDR3 protein: CASSLGGLAGGVETQYF. The CDR3 DNA sequence: TGTGCCAGCAGCTTAGGGGGACTAGCGGGGGGGGTAGAGACCCAGTACTTC. The entire variable domain, with the rest obtained from reference TRBV7-2 and TRBJ2-5, is as follows: GAGVSQSPSNKVTEKGKDVELRCDPISGHTALYWYRQSLGQGLEFLIYFQGNSAPDKSGLPSDRFSAERTGGSVSTLTIQRTQQEDSAVYLCASSLGGLAGGVETQYFGPGTRLLVL.

The chain employs TRBV27 and TRBJ2-3, with a weak D call TRBD1 (6 bases). Germline V gives CDR1 MNHEY, CDR2 SMNVEV (reference sequence). V was trimmed by 1 base and J by 0 bases, leaving 14 bases between them. The CDR3 loop spans 17 amino acids. CDR3 in amino acids: CASSLWGRGSSTDTQYF. The CDR3 nucleotides read TGTGCCAGCAGTTTATGGGGCAGGGGCTCTAGCACAGATACGCAGTATTTT.

Only a few counts were recorded for this clone. The chain joins TRBV6-6 to TRBJ2-7; 10 bases agree with TRBD2. CDR3 length: 14 residues. The J segment lost 6 bases and the V segment lost 7 bases, leaving 9 bases of the junction unmatched. Germline assignment: CDR1 MNHNY and CDR2 SVGAGI (reference sequence). CDR3 in DNA: TGTGCCAGCACCTCTAGCGGGGGTGCCTCCGAGCAGTACTTC. The encoded protein is CASTSSGGASEQYF.

The chain is built from TRBV18 and TRBJ2-7; no reliable D call. Germline CDR1 reads KGHSH; CDR2 reads LQKENI. The V gene lost 2 bases and the J gene lost 3 bases, with 5 bases spanning the gap. The CDR3 is 12 residues long. The CDR3 sequence is CASSPERYEQYF. The CDR3, as DNA: TGTGCCAGCTCACCAGAGCGCTACGAGCAGTACTTC.

This clone was seen a handful of times. At one boundary the junction diverges from the germline segment, which might be a read error. The V gene is TRBV2, the J gene TRBJ1-1, with D uncertain. Germline-derived CDR1 and CDR2 are SNHLY and FYNNEI. The CDR3 consists of 10 residues. CDR3: CASRETVAFF. CDR3 coding DNA: TGTGCCAGCAGAGAGACTGTAGCTTTCTTT.

V usage is TRBV4-1 and J usage is TRBJ2-7, with 9 bases aligning to TRBD1. The ends lost 0 bases at V and 6 bases at J; junction bases unmatched: 6. The germline CDR1 and CDR2 sequences are MGHRA and YSYEKL. The CDR3 length is 15 residues. The CDR3 DNA is TGCGCCAGCAGCCAAGATGGGTACAGGGGGCGCGAGCAGTACTTC. Amino acids: CASSQDGYRGREQYF.

This chain joins TRBV19 and TRBJ1-5; 8 bases agree with TRBD1. The V and J ends lost 1 base and 6 bases, in that order; junction bases with no gene match: 5. CDR3 length: 15 residues. CDR1 and CDR2 from the germline V gene are LNHDA and SQIVND (reference sequence). CDR3 DNA: TGTGCCAGTAGTATAGGTCAGGGGGCAGGTCAGCCCCAGCATTTT. It specifies CASSIGQGAGQPQHF.

Points on this clone: A junction end diverges from the germline sequence, so it may reflect a read error. This chain connects TRBV2 to TRBJ2-7; a weak D match, TRBD2 (6 bases). CDR3 length: 12 residues. Per germline, CDR1 SNHLY and CDR2 FYNNEI. The CDR3 sequence: CASSQGGYEQCF. CDR3 nucleotides: TGTGCCAGCAGTCAGGGAGGTTACGAGCAGTGCTTC.

The chain is built from TRBV7-6 and TRBJ1-1; possibly TRBD1 for D (5 bases). Germline CDR1 is SGHVS and CDR2 is FNYEAQ. V was pared by 2 bases and J by 5 bases, with 9 bases between. CDR3 size: 13 residues. The CDR3 loop is CASSLQGGTEAFF. The CDR3 coding sequence is TGTGCCAGCAGCTTACAGGGAGGGACTGAAGCTTTCTTT.

V and J are TRBV7-9 and TRBJ1-2; D not resolved. With 3 bases removed from V and 8 bases from J, the gap between germline ends came to 13 bases. CDR3 length: 13 amino acids. Germline loops: CDR1 SEHNR, CDR2 FQNEAQ (reference sequence). CDR3 sequence (DNA): TGTGCCAGCAGCTTGGGCCCCGAGAAAGGCTACACCTTC. This translates into CASSLGPEKGYTF.

The V gene is TRBV7-9, the J gene TRBJ2-2; D is unclear. V dropped 1 base and J dropped 4 bases, with 7 bases sitting between them. This CDR3 has 14 amino acids. Per germline, CDR1 SEHNR and CDR2 FQNEAQ (reference sequence). In DNA, the CDR3 is TGTGCCAGCAGCTTAGGTGCAGGCACCGGGGAGCTGTTTTTT. Protein product: CASSLGAGTGELFF.

This chain connects TRBV27 to TRBJ1-5, with D tentatively TRBD1 (6 bases). CDR1 MNHEY and CDR2 SMNVEV come from the germline V gene (reference sequence). The CDR3 has 13 amino acids. The germline V and J ends were trimmed by 5 bases and 10 bases, with 15 bases remaining between them. CDR3 residues: CASSQNRVFPQHF. The DNA for the CDR3 is TGTGCCAGCAGTCAAAACAGGGTATTTCCCCAGCATTTT.

This chain joins TRBV28 and TRBJ2-3; D not certain. Germline CDR1 MDHEN, CDR2 SYDVKM. Trimming took 3 bases from V and 4 from J, leaving 17 bases between them. This CDR3 contains 16 residues. This CDR3 reads CASSFPLSGTADTQYF. DNA of the CDR3: TGTGCCAGCAGTTTCCCCCTCTCGGGTACCGCAGATACGCAGTATTTT.

This chain joins TRBV29-1 and TRBJ1-1; a weak D match, TRBD1 (6 bases). V gave up 5 bases and J gave up 1 base, with 14 bases separating them. The germline V gene encodes CDR1 SQVTM and CDR2 ANQGSEA. The CDR3 is 14 amino acids. The CDR3 sequence is CSVTQDSQNTEAFF. CDR3 in DNA: TGCAGCGTTACTCAGGACAGCCAGAACACTGAAGCTTTCTTT.

The chain carries TRBV2 and TRBJ2-1; 8 bases fit TRBD2. With V trimmed by 1 base and J by 4 bases, 6 bases remained unmatched. CDR1 SNHLY and CDR2 FYNNEI come from the germline V gene. The CDR3 has 16 amino acids. The CDR3 loop is CASSEEKRELYNEQFF. The CDR3 DNA reads TGTGCCAGCAGTGAAGAGAAGCGGGAGCTTTACAATGAGCAGTTCTTC.

This chain uses TRBV5-6 with TRBJ2-6; TRBD1 aligns across 9 bases. The CDR3 runs to 14 residues. Germline-derived CDR1 and CDR2 are SGHDT and YYEEEE. Losses at the gene ends were 5 bases for V and 12 bases for J; bases not matched to a gene: 9. CDR3 protein: CASSPPGQGPVLTF. The CDR3 DNA sequence: TGTGCCAGCAGTCCACCGGGACAGGGTCCCGTCCTGACTTTC.

About this clone itself: An end of the junction differs from the germline gene, which may be a read error. The V and J genes are TRBV7-7 and TRBJ2-7; TRBD2 is a possible D gene (5 bases). Germline CDR1 and CDR2: SSHAT and FNYEAQ (reference sequence). This CDR3 has 13 amino acids. The CDR3 loop reads CASSLGGSSEQYF. The DNA of the CDR3 is TGTGCCAGCAGCCTAGGCGGGTCCTCCGAGCAGTACTTC.

V gene TRBV4-3 combines with J gene TRBJ2-3, with D perhaps matching TRBD2 (6 bases). Germline CDR1 LGHNA, CDR2 YSLEER. The germline V and J ends were trimmed by 0 bases and 7 bases, with 14 bases remaining between them. This CDR3 spans 15 amino acids. CDR3 region: CASSQEFLSGHTQYF. The CDR3 DNA follows: TGCGCCAGCAGCCAAGAATTTCTCAGCGGGCATACGCAGTATTTT.